Following are 15 T cell receptor beta chains from one sample sequenced in a study of a mutant IDH1 vaccine in newly diagnosed glioma. Assay used: immunoSEQ multiplex PCR; TCRdb lists only in-frame clones, some missing. The sample includes about 54,000 clones, around 84% of them seen just once. Described time point: week 35, safety follow-up. Vaccine doses each comprised 300 ug of mutant IDH1 20-mer peptide, with topical imiquimod. The antigens of these receptors remain unknown. The sequencing used PBMCs, collected from a glioma patient whose treatment included an IDH1 peptide vaccine. These receptors originate from a woman between 18 and 30 years old with glioma.

This clone was counted a single time. The chain has TRBV7-9 and TRBJ2-7; 9 bases line up with TRBD1. The length of the CDR3 is 16 residues. The germline CDR1 and CDR2 sequences are SEHNR and FQNEAQ (reference sequence). Trimming took 5 bases from V and 2 from J; bases not matched to a gene: 10. CDR3 protein: CASSPGTGLEAYEQYF. CDR3 coding DNA: TGTGCCAGCAGCCCAGGGACAGGGCTGGAGGCCTACGAGCAGTACTTC.

V and J are TRBV5-6 and TRBJ2-3; perhaps TRBD2 as D (5 bases). V was trimmed by 0 bases and J by 2 bases, leaving 10 bases between them. This CDR3 is 15 amino acids long. Germline V gene sequence: CDR1 SGHDT, CDR2 YYEEEE. The CDR3 coding sequence is TGTGCCAGCAGCTTGGTCCGGGATTCCACAGATACGCAGTATTTT. It is translated as CASSLVRDSTDTQYF.

This clone has more than one count but fewer than ten. This rearrangement joins TRBV7-7 to TRBJ2-1; 13 bases line up with TRBD2. The CDR3 runs to 15 residues. Unmatched junction bases numbered 4, after V lost 5 bases and J lost 6 bases. Germline V CDR1 and CDR2: SSHAT, FNYEAQ (reference sequence). The CDR3 DNA reads TGTGCCAGCAGCACTAGCGGGGGGGCCTTCAATGAGCAGTTCTTC. Protein sequence: CASSTSGGAFNEQFF.

The DNA for the CDR3 is TGTGCCAGCAGCTTAATAACTCCCGGACTAGCACGACCCGTCCTGACTTTC. Residues: CASSLITPGLARPVLTF. This chain connects TRBV11-2 to TRBJ2-6; 8 nucleotides match TRBD2. This CDR3 is 17 amino acids long. Germline assignment: CDR1 SGHAT and CDR2 FQNNGV. The V segment lost 2 bases and the J segment 12 bases; nucleotides outside the gene matches: 15.

V usage is TRBV5-4 and J usage is TRBJ2-7, with D tentatively TRBD1 (6 bases). V was pared by 0 bases and J by 2 bases, with 9 bases between. This CDR3 contains 14 residues. Germline CDR1 SGHNT, CDR2 YYREEE (reference sequence). The CDR3, as DNA: TGTGCCAGCAGCTTGGACAGGGCCCCCTACGAGCAGTACTTC. Translating it yields CASSLDRAPYEQYF.

This clone has just one count. This chain links TRBV2 with TRBJ2-7, with TRBD2 identical over 7 bases. V was pared by 7 bases and J by 6 bases, with 3 bases of the junction left unmatched. This CDR3 has 11 residues. The germline CDR1 and CDR2 sequences are SNHLY and FYNNEI. The CDR3 region is CASTPGGEQYF. DNA for the CDR3: TGTGCCAGCACCCCGGGGGGCGAGCAGTACTTC.

J is TRBJ2-3 and V is TRBV19; a weak D match, TRBD2 (6 bases). V was cut by 3 bases and J by 7 bases, with 17 bases left in between. The CDR3 covers 15 residues. The germline CDR1 and CDR2 sequences are LNHDA and SQIVND (reference sequence). CDR3 sequence: CASSITAGSRYTQYF. DNA of the CDR3: TGTGCCAGTAGTATTACGGCGGGGTCCCGTTATACGCAGTATTTT. Looking up the rest from reference TRBV19 and TRBJ2-3 gives the full variable domain: DGGITQSPKYLFRKEGQNVTLSCEQNLNHDAMYWYRQDPGQGLRLIYYSQIVNDFQKGDIAEGYSVSREKKESFPLTVTSAQKNPTAFYLCASSITAGSRYTQYFGPGTRLTVL.

The V call is TRBV19, the J call TRBJ1-3; tentatively, D is TRBD1 (5 bases). Looked up from germline, CDR1 is LNHDA and CDR2 is SQIVND (reference sequence). V dropped 3 bases and J dropped 3 bases, with 15 bases sitting between them. The CDR3 sequence is 16 residues long. CDR3 sequence (DNA): TGTGCCAGTAGTATGGTCGCGGCAGGGATTGGAAACACCATATATTTT. Translating it yields CASSMVAAGIGNTIYF.

V usage is TRBV5-4 and J usage is TRBJ2-2; the D gene is possibly TRBD2 (5 bases). The germline CDR1 and CDR2 sequences are SGHNT and YYREEE (reference sequence). The CDR3 runs 15 residues. V was trimmed by 4 bases and J by 0 bases, leaving 10 bases between them. CDR3 nucleotide sequence: TGTGCCAGCAGCGGAGGACTCGCGAACACCGGGGAGCTGTTTTTT. Its translation: CASSGGLANTGELFF. Looking up the rest from reference TRBV5-4 and TRBJ2-2 gives the full variable domain: ETGVTQSPTHLIKTRGQQVTLRCSSQSGHNTVSWYQQALGQGPQFIFQYYREEENGRGNFPPRFSGLQFPNYSSELNVNALELDDSALYLCASSGGLANTGELFFGEGSRLTVL.

V and J are TRBV10-3 and TRBJ1-1, with 12 bases that match TRBD1. V lost 7 bases and J lost 4; bases outside the gene matches: 13. Looked up from germline, CDR1 is ENHRY and CDR2 is SYGVKD. The CDR3 contains 17 residues. CDR3: CAITRRGQGADGTEAFF. The DNA of the CDR3 is TGTGCCATCACCCGAAGGGGACAGGGGGCCGACGGCACTGAAGCTTTCTTT.

The rearrangement links TRBV11-3 to TRBJ2-1, with 8 bases lining up with TRBD2. The germline V gene has CDR1 SGHNT and CDR2 YENEEA. J gave up 6 bases and V 3 bases, and 7 bases lay outside the gene matches. CDR3 length: 15 amino acids. The CDR3 sequence is CASSFSAGAFNEQFF. The CDR3 DNA reads TGTGCCAGCAGCTTTTCAGCGGGAGCGTTCAATGAGCAGTTCTTC.

The rearrangement uses TRBV5-8 and TRBJ1-4; 7 bases fit TRBD1. V was clipped by 3 bases and J by 0 bases; unmatched bases: 5. This CDR3 comprises 16 residues. CDR1 and CDR2 from the germline V gene are SGHTS and YDEGEE. CDR3 protein: CASSSGQFATNEKLFF. Here the CDR3 DNA reads TGTGCCAGCAGCTCGGGACAGTTTGCAACTAATGAAAAACTGTTTTTT.

A few counts support this clone. V gene TRBV6-5 combines with J gene TRBJ1-5; TRBD1 might be the D (5 bases). CDR3 length: 15 residues. The V gene lost 0 bases and the J gene lost 9 bases, with 15 bases spanning the gap. CDR1 and CDR2 from the germline V gene are MNHEY and SVGAGI. The CDR3 loop reads CASSYSRQTVWPQHF. The CDR3 DNA follows: TGTGCCAGCAGTTACTCGAGGCAGACAGTCTGGCCCCAGCATTTT.

This sequence joins TRBV28 and TRBJ2-7, with 7 bases fitting TRBD1. CDR3 length: 13 residues. V shed 7 bases, J shed 1 base, and the junction held 4 bases outside the gene matches. Germline V lookup: CDR1 MDHEN, CDR2 SYDVKM. The CDR3 DNA reads as TGTGCCAGCAAGTTGACAGGGTCCTACGAGCAGTACTTC. It codes for CASKLTGSYEQYF.

The chain is built from TRBV5-4 and TRBJ1-3; no firm D call. The V gene lost 0 bases and the J gene lost 2 bases, with 6 bases spanning the gap. Germline-derived CDR1 and CDR2 are SGHNT and YYREEE (reference sequence). This CDR3 comprises 14 residues. The CDR3, as DNA: TGTGCCAGCAGCTTGGACGGGGCTGGAAACACCATATATTTT. Translation gives CASSLDGAGNTIYF.